This record covers a single T cell receptor beta chain. Its recognized antigen is unknown. No base qualities exist here, and no much larger clone lies one base off it. TCRbeta CDR3 regions were amplified from genomic DNA by means of the immunoSEQ Assay, a bias-controlled multiplex PCR. The authors processed their data as follows. The number of nucleated cells in each sample was estimated by amplification of reference gene primers within the assay. To quantify the absolute abundance of each unique TCRbeta CDR3 rearrangement, sequence reads were collapsed and filtered. For each sample, productive Simpson clonality was calculated as the square root of Simpson's diversity index across productive rearrangements. Drawn from immuneACCESS, this table holds only the in-frame rearrangements with V and J called that TCRdb kept. Clones are partly lost; checked studies trace under half to an unresolved V gene and leave the rest unexplained. V, J and clone size derive from that table, while D and trimming were established from the DNA sequence. The sample table holds 10,000 to 15,000 clones, of which over 55% were seen once. 6% of the sample comes from the top ten.

The entry originates in a study of blood T cell repertoires in COVID-19 (dated by TCRdb to about 2020). Context from the whole study: Collaborator samples came from the United States, Italy and Spain and covered acute and convalescent phases of COVID-19. The prospective study material was composed of cDNA or gDNA derived from T cells, B-cell-depleted T cells, or PBMCs. Deeply sampled blood TCRbeta repertoires from subjects exposed to, actively infected with, or recovered from COVID-19 were included in the dataset. The repertoires were made available in a free public database intended to serve as a resource for research on the immune response to SARS-CoV-2. Samples were obtained from the ongoing ImmuneRACE study (first 160 participants) and from about 1,300 subjects provided by 6 global collaborators. A de-identified subject ID, COVID-19 status, age in years and sex were almost always included in the sample metadata. Where available, HLA class I and class II types were taken from metadata supplied by the sample provider and were not determined by assay-based typing.

The CDR3 starts with the cysteine, ends with the phenylalanine, and has 12 residues. The retained sequence is limited to the CDR3, 36 bases, with the frame set at the first base. CDR1 and CDR2 are read off the germline V gene as SQVTM and ANQGSEA. From V the trimming removes 4 bases and from J it removes 7 bases, while the gene matches leave 4 bases of the junction unaccounted for. One collaborating source in Seattle enrolled patients during active infection and followed them longitudinally through the course of disease. Collaborating institutions collected whole blood in K2EDTA tubes following their own protocols. For TCRbeta analysis, collaborators shipped samples in one of three forms: frozen whole blood, isolated PBMCs, or DNA extracted from either of those sample types. Overall results and qualifications from the work: The amount of clinical and demographic metadata varied by source and participant and was provided uncurated.

The V and J segments used are TRBV29-1 and TRBJ2-5; TRBD2 aligns with 9 central bases. This sequence was found in a man between 60 and 70 years old with COVID-19, enrolled during active disease. Sequenced material: peripheral blood. This receptor carries the CDR3 CSVGGGRGTQYF. In nucleotide form, the sequence is TGCAGCGTTGGGGGCGGGAGGGGGACCCAGTACTTC.